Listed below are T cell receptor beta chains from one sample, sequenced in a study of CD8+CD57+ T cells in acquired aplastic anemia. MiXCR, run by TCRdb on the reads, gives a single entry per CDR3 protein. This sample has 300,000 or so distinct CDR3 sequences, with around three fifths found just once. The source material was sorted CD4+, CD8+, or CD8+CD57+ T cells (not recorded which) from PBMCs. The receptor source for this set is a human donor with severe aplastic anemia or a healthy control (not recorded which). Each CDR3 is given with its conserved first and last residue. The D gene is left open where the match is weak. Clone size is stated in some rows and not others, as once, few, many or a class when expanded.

TGTGCCAGCACCGGGGGGTCCGAGCAGTACTTC	CASTGGSEQYF	TRBD2	many	TRBJ2-7	TRBV6-2/TRBV6-3
TGCGCCAGCAGCTTGGATCCAGGGGGCTACGAGCAGTACTTC	CASSLDPGGYEQYF	TRBD1	few	TRBJ2-7	TRBV5-1
TGTGCCAGCAGTTTTAAAATCTACGAGCAGTACTTC	CASSFKIYEQYF	.	.	TRBJ2-7	TRBV12-3/TRBV12-4
TGTGCCAGCAACCAGGGGTGGGAGCAGTACTTC	CASNQGWEQYF	.	.	TRBJ2-7	TRBV2
TGCAGTGCTAGAGATGCCCGGGCCGGGGAGCTGTTTTTT	CSARDARAGELFF	.	many	TRBJ2-2	TRBV20-1
TGCAGTGCTAGAGTCGGATTCGAGGAGACCCAGTACTTC	CSARVGFEETQYF	.	many	TRBJ2-5	TRBV20-1
TGCGGTGCTCAGGACAGGGACCAGCCCCAGCATTTT	CGAQDRDQPQHF	TRBD1	.	TRBJ1-5	TRBV20-1
TGCAGTGCGGGAGGCGGGGGTGGAGATACGCAGTATTTT	CSAGGGGGDTQYF	TRBD2	.	TRBJ2-3	TRBV20-1
TGCGCCAGCAGTGTGGAACAGAACTATGGCTACACCTTC	CASSVEQNYGYTF	.	.	TRBJ1-2	TRBV10-1
TGTGCCAGCAGACGGGACAGGGGCTCGGCAACTAATGAAAAACTGTTTTTT	CASRRDRGSATNEKLFF	TRBD1	.	TRBJ1-4	TRBV6-1
TGTGCCAGCTCACCACCGAACTACTATGGCTACACCTTC	CASSPPNYYGYTF	.	.	TRBJ1-2	TRBV18
TGTGCCAGCTCACCGGGACAGGGGTTCCACGAGCAGTACTTC	CASSPGQGFHEQYF	TRBD1	many	TRBJ2-7	TRBV18
TGTGCCAGTGAAACCGGGACTAGCGGGTCAGATACGCAGTATTTT	CASETGTSGSDTQYF	TRBD2	.	TRBJ2-3	TRBV19
TGTGCCAGCAGCCGATATAGCGGTAATTCCTACGAGCAGTACTTC	CASSRYSGNSYEQYF	.	.	TRBJ2-7	TRBV6-5
TGTGCCAGCAGTTTGGGGGGGATCGCTGAAGCTTTCTTT	CASSLGGIAEAFF	.	once	TRBJ1-1	TRBV12-3/TRBV12-4
TGCAGTGCTCAACCCCTCAGCGTCTCTGGGGCCAACGTCCTGACTTTC	CSAQPLSVSGANVLTF	.	.	TRBJ2-6	TRBV20-1
TGTGCCAGCAGCCTCACTAAGGGGGCAGATACGCAGTATTTT	CASSLTKGADTQYF	.	many	TRBJ2-3	TRBV5-4
TGTGCCACCAGCAGAGTTAGCGGGAGGTTCCAAGAGACCCAGTACTTC	CATSRVSGRFQETQYF	TRBD2	.	TRBJ2-5	TRBV15
TGTGCCAGCAGCGAAACGACCCCTGGCTCCTACGAGCAGTACTTC	CASSETTPGSYEQYF	.	many	TRBJ2-7	TRBV12-3/TRBV12-4